These T cell receptor beta chains were read from a single sample in a study of cytomegalovirus exposure and HLA in healthy donors. TCRdb's table, derived via immunoSEQ multiplex PCR, lists solely in-frame clones and lacks some. The table includes approximately 150,000 clones, roughly 80% detected once. The specimen sequenced was PBMCs. All receptors derive from a woman between 18 and 29 years old in good health and CMV-seropositive. CDR3s include the opening cysteine and the closing phenylalanine or tryptophan. Fields, in order: D gene, clone size, J gene, CDR3 length, V gene, CDR3 DNA, CDR3 protein. D genes are given only for firm matches. Rows may omit the clone size; those that give it use once, few, many or a size class.

D: NA; size: NA; J: TRBJ2-4; length: 14; V: TRBV5-6; DNA: TGTGCCAGCAGCTTCGGCGGGGTGGGAGACATTCAGTACTTC; CDR3: CASSFGGVGDIQYF
D: NA; size: once; J: TRBJ1-3; length: 15; V: TRBV5-1; DNA: TGCGCCAGCAGCTTGGAAGGCGGCTCTGGAAACACCATATATTTT; CDR3: CASSLEGGSGNTIYF
D: NA; size: NA; J: TRBJ2-2; length: 14; V: TRBV5-1; DNA: TGCGCCAGCAGCTTGGGCAGGGGTGTCGGGGAGCTGTTTTTT; CDR3: CASSLGRGVGELFF
D: NA; size: few; J: TRBJ2-1; length: 15; V: TRBV28; DNA: TGTGCCAGCAGTTTAACGGTTAGCTCCTACAATGAGCAGTTCTTC; CDR3: CASSLTVSSYNEQFF
D: NA; size: NA; J: TRBJ2-4; length: 16; V: TRBV4-2; DNA: TGTGCCAGCAGCCAGTCAGGGGGGATAATCAAAAACATTCAGTACTTC; CDR3: CASSQSGGIIKNIQYF
D: NA; size: NA; J: TRBJ2-5; length: 11; V: TRBV5-4; DNA: TGTGCCAGCAGCTCGGGTGGGACCCAGTACTTC; CDR3: CASSSGGTQYF
D: TRBD1; size: NA; J: TRBJ2-2; length: 16; V: TRBV7-9; DNA: TGTGCCAGCAGCTCCAGGACAGGCCACAATACCGGGGAGCTGTTTTTT; CDR3: CASSSRTGHNTGELFF
D: TRBD1; size: NA; J: TRBJ1-5; length: 15; V: TRBV19; DNA: TGTGCCAGTAGCGCGACAGGGTACGGCAATCAGCCCCAGCATTTT; CDR3: CASSATGYGNQPQHF
D: NA; size: NA; J: TRBJ1-1; length: 13; V: TRBV7-2; DNA: TGTGCCAGCAGCTTCCACAGGGACACTGAAGCTTTCTTT; CDR3: CASSFHRDTEAFF
D: TRBD2; size: NA; J: TRBJ2-7; length: 14; V: TRBV6-5; DNA: TGTGCCAGCAGTAAAACCGGGACTAGCTACGAGCAGTACTTC; CDR3: CASSKTGTSYEQYF
D: NA; size: few; J: TRBJ2-1; length: 15; V: TRBV10-3; DNA: TGTGCCATCAGTCCCCGGGACTCCTCCTACAATGAGCAGTTCTTC; CDR3: CAISPRDSSYNEQFF
D: NA; size: NA; J: TRBJ1-6; length: 13; V: TRBV2; DNA: TGTGCCAGCATGCCCCAGGTTGAAACACCCCTCCACTTT; CDR3: CASMPQVETPLHF
D: TRBD1; size: NA; J: TRBJ1-4; length: 14; V: TRBV7-2; DNA: TGTGCCAGCAGCGTGGGACAGATTAATGAAAAACTGTTTTTT; CDR3: CASSVGQINEKLFF
D: TRBD2; size: NA; J: TRBJ2-3; length: 17; V: TRBV5-1; DNA: TGCGCCAGCAGGAGAAAACCGGGACTAGAGAAAACAGATACGCAGTATTTT; CDR3: CASRRKPGLEKTDTQYF
D: NA; size: NA; J: TRBJ2-4; length: 19; V: TRBV5-6; DNA: TGTGCCAGCAGCTCCGGAACAGGGTGGCCGGGATTAGCCAAAAACATTCAGTACTTC; CDR3: CASSSGTGWPGLAKNIQYF
D: NA; size: NA; J: TRBJ2-3; length: 14; V: TRBV11-2; DNA: TGTGCCAGCATAACCTCGAGGGATCCAGATACGCAGTATTTT; CDR3: CASITSRDPDTQYF
D: NA; size: NA; J: TRBJ2-7; length: 17; V: TRBV12-5; DNA: TGTGCTAGTGTCGAGAATTTAAACAGGGACCCCTCCTACGAGCAGTACTTC; CDR3: CASVENLNRDPSYEQYF
D: TRBD1; size: NA; J: TRBJ1-4; length: 15; V: TRBV27; DNA: TGTGCCAGCAGTTGGGACAGGGGAACTAATGAAAAACTGTTTTTT; CDR3: CASSWDRGTNEKLFF
D: NA; size: NA; J: TRBJ2-7; length: 13; V: TRBV5-6; DNA: TGTGCCAGCAGCTTTCGGTTTTCCTACGAGCAGTACTTC; CDR3: CASSFRFSYEQYF
D: NA; size: NA; J: TRBJ2-7; length: 14; V: TRBV13; DNA: TGTGCCAGCAGCCACTATCGAGGTCCCGACGAGCAGTACTTC; CDR3: CASSHYRGPDEQYF
D: TRBD1; size: NA; J: TRBJ1-1; length: 14; V: TRBV29-1; DNA: TGCAGCGTGCTGACAGGGCCTATGAACACTGAAGCTTTCTTT; CDR3: CSVLTGPMNTEAFF
D: NA; size: NA; J: TRBJ1-1; length: 13; V: TRBV30; DNA: TGTGCCTGGAGCGACAGTACGAACACTGAAGCTTTCTTT; CDR3: CAWSDSTNTEAFF
D: NA; size: few; J: TRBJ1-5; length: 13; V: TRBV7-9; DNA: TGTGCCAGCATCCAGGGGAGCAATCAGCCCCAGCATTTT; CDR3: CASIQGSNQPQHF
D: NA; size: NA; J: TRBJ2-7; length: 14; V: TRBV6-6; DNA: TGTGCCAGCAGTTATCGATGGGTCGGGGACGAGCAGTACTTC; CDR3: CASSYRWVGDEQYF
D: NA; size: once; J: TRBJ1-1; length: 16; V: TRBV5-6; DNA: TGTGCCAGCAGCTTAAGCTACGCGGGATGGAACACTGAAGCTTTCTTT; CDR3: CASSLSYAGWNTEAFF
D: NA; size: once; J: TRBJ1-1; length: 14; V: TRBV27; DNA: TGTGCCAGCAGTTTAGGGGGTCGGGGGACTGAAGCTTTCTTT; CDR3: CASSLGGRGTEAFF
D: NA; size: NA; J: TRBJ2-1; length: 13; V: TRBV28; DNA: TGTGCCAGCAGGTACAGTGCCGACAATGAGCAGTTCTTC; CDR3: CASRYSADNEQFF
D: TRBD2; size: NA; J: TRBJ2-1; length: 16; V: TRBV28; DNA: TGTGCCAGCAGGCCAGGACTAGGATGGGGTATCAATGAGCAGTTCTTC; CDR3: CASRPGLGWGINEQFF
D: TRBD1; size: NA; J: TRBJ2-3; length: 15; V: TRBV6-5; DNA: TGTGCCAGCAGCCCCGGGACAGGGTCCGCAGATACGCAGTATTTT; CDR3: CASSPGTGSADTQYF
D: NA; size: NA; J: TRBJ1-5; length: 14; V: TRBV7-2; DNA: TGTGCCAGCAGCTTGGGAGGGCGGAGTCAGCCCCAGCATTTT; CDR3: CASSLGGRSQPQHF
D: NA; size: NA; J: TRBJ1-4; length: 14; V: TRBV2; DNA: TGTGCCAGCAGGGCCGACAGAAATAATGAAAAACTGTTTTTT; CDR3: CASRADRNNEKLFF
D: TRBD1; size: few; J: TRBJ1-1; length: 14; V: TRBV6-5; DNA: TGTGCCAGCAGTTACTCGAGGGACAGGGGGCAAGCTTTCTTT; CDR3: CASSYSRDRGQAFF
D: NA; size: NA; J: TRBJ2-1; length: 14; V: TRBV5-4; DNA: TGTGCCAGCAGCTTGGACAGGTCCTACAATGAGCAGTTCTTC; CDR3: CASSLDRSYNEQFF
D: TRBD1; size: NA; J: TRBJ1-2; length: 17; V: TRBV15; DNA: TGTGCCACCAGAGATTTCATCGGGACAGGGGGCTATTCTGGCTACACCTTC; CDR3: CATRDFIGTGGYSGYTF
D: TRBD1; size: NA; J: TRBJ1-2; length: 13; V: TRBV7-8; DNA: TGTGCCAGCAGCATTACAGGGGCCTATGGCTACACCTTC; CDR3: CASSITGAYGYTF
D: NA; size: NA; J: TRBJ2-3; length: 15; V: TRBV19; DNA: TGTGCCAGTAGTATTGGCAACCCTAGCACAGATACGCAGTATTTT; CDR3: CASSIGNPSTDTQYF
D: NA; size: NA; J: TRBJ2-4; length: 15; V: TRBV19; DNA: TGTGCCAGTAGTATAGATTCTCTAGCCAAAAACATTCAGTACTTC; CDR3: CASSIDSLAKNIQYF
D: NA; size: few; J: TRBJ1-3; length: 17; V: TRBV5-6; DNA: TGTGCCAGCAGCTTGCCGCAGTGGGGGGAAAATGGAAACACCATATATTTT; CDR3: CASSLPQWGENGNTIYF
D: TRBD1; size: NA; J: TRBJ1-5; length: 18; V: TRBV4-1; DNA: TGCGCCAGCAGCCACGGGACAGCAGGGTCCTGGGGCAATCAGCCCCAGCATTTT; CDR3: CASSHGTAGSWGNQPQHF
D: NA; size: NA; J: TRBJ1-5; length: 17; V: TRBV19; DNA: TGTGCCAGTAGTCAATTCTCTGGGTGGGGGGGCAATCAGCCCCAGCATTTT; CDR3: CASSQFSGWGGNQPQHF
D: NA; size: NA; J: TRBJ2-2; length: 15; V: TRBV7-9; DNA: TGTGCCAGCAGCTTCCGAAGCGCGAACACCGGGGAGCTGTTTTTT; CDR3: CASSFRSANTGELFF
D: TRBD2; size: once; J: TRBJ2-5; length: 16; V: TRBV2; DNA: TGTGCCAGCCGAACAAGCGGGCGGGGGGACCAAGAGACCCAGTACTTC; CDR3: CASRTSGRGDQETQYF
D: TRBD2; size: NA; J: TRBJ2-5; length: 14; V: TRBV27; DNA: TGTGCCAGCAGTCTGCGGCTAGCGGGGGAGACCCAGTACTTC; CDR3: CASSLRLAGETQYF
D: TRBD1; size: NA; J: TRBJ1-2; length: 16; V: TRBV4-1; DNA: TGCGCCAGCAGCCCCTCGGAGTATAAGGGGGCTGGGGGCTACACCTTC; CDR3: CASSPSEYKGAGGYTF
D: NA; size: NA; J: TRBJ2-3; length: 14; V: TRBV29-1; DNA: TGCAGCGTGGTTTGGCGCCGGGGCACAGATACGCAGTATTTT; CDR3: CSVVWRRGTDTQYF
D: NA; size: few; J: TRBJ2-3; length: 15; V: TRBV14; DNA: TGTGCCAGCAGCCCCGTTGGAGGGGCACGAGATACGCAGTATTTT; CDR3: CASSPVGGARDTQYF
D: NA; size: NA; J: TRBJ2-3; length: 15; V: TRBV7-8; DNA: TGTGCCAGCAGCTTAGCGCAGGGTAGCACAGATACGCAGTATTTT; CDR3: CASSLAQGSTDTQYF
D: NA; size: few; J: TRBJ2-2; length: 16; V: TRBV28; DNA: TGTGCCAGCAGTTTAAGGGGACAAAGGGTCACCGGGGAGCTGTTTTTT; CDR3: CASSLRGQRVTGELFF
D: NA; size: few; J: TRBJ2-3; length: 16; V: TRBV27; DNA: TGTGCCAGCAGTTTAGGTTACGGGGGGCTGACAGATACGCAGTATTTT; CDR3: CASSLGYGGLTDTQYF
D: TRBD1; size: NA; J: TRBJ1-5; length: 13; V: TRBV2; DNA: TGTGCCAGCGGCGACAGGGACAATCAGCCCCAGCATTTT; CDR3: CASGDRDNQPQHF
D: NA; size: NA; J: TRBJ1-3; length: 14; V: TRBV4-1; DNA: TGCGCCAGCAGATTCACAGGGTCTGGAAACACCATATATTTT; CDR3: CASRFTGSGNTIYF
D: NA; size: NA; J: TRBJ2-6; length: 16; V: TRBV4-2; DNA: TGTGCCAGCAGCCAAGGAGCGGGCTCCGGGGCCAACGTCCTGACTTTC; CDR3: CASSQGAGSGANVLTF
D: TRBD2; size: NA; J: TRBJ2-2; length: 18; V: TRBV4-2; DNA: TGTGCCAGCGAAGAGGGACTAGCGGGGGGGCACGGCACCGGGGAGCTGTTTTTT; CDR3: CASEEGLAGGHGTGELFF
D: TRBD2; size: NA; J: TRBJ2-3; length: 18; V: TRBV2; DNA: TGTGCCAGCAGTACCACCTTCGAGCGGGGGGACCCCACAGATACGCAGTATTTT; CDR3: CASSTTFERGDPTDTQYF
D: NA; size: NA; J: TRBJ1-2; length: 16; V: TRBV9; DNA: TGTGCCAGCAGCGTAGGGGTGGCAGGGGATAACTATGGCTACACCTTC; CDR3: CASSVGVAGDNYGYTF